This T cell receptor beta chain was obtained from a study of T cell responses to AZD1222 COVID-19 vaccine. General study findings and limits: Repertoires in all cases were sampled only once the peak T cell response had passed. Only six or seven AZD1222 recipients tested seropositive at baseline. Nearly half of unique spike-specific TCRs reportedly avoided B.1.351 and B.1.1.7 mutated regions.

This table comes from immunoSEQ multiplex PCR, and its TCRdb copy is limited to in-frame clones, with some not included. The sample lists around 70,000 clones, roughly 78% occurring once. The sample holds one count of this clone. Its antigen remains unidentified. The sequencing here drew on peripheral blood, taken on day 0 of MenACWY control vaccination. This TCR derives from an adult in good health.

This CDR3 is CASRGGEKLFF. CDR3 nucleotides: TGTGCCAGTCGTGGGGGTGAAAAACTGTTTTTT. The gene calls are TRBV19 and TRBJ1-4; weak D call: TRBD1 (5 bases). The CDR3 extends over 11 amino acids. V gave up 8 bases and J gave up 7 bases, with 8 bases separating them. Germline V lookup: CDR1 LNHDA, CDR2 SQIVND (reference sequence). Together with reference TRBV19 and TRBJ1-4, the CDR3 gives the full variable domain: DGGITQSPKYLFRKEGQNVTLSCEQNLNHDAMYWYRQDPGQGLRLIYYSQIVNDFQKGDIAEGYSVSREKKESFPLTVTSAQKNPTAFYLCASRGGEKLFFGSGTQLSVL.